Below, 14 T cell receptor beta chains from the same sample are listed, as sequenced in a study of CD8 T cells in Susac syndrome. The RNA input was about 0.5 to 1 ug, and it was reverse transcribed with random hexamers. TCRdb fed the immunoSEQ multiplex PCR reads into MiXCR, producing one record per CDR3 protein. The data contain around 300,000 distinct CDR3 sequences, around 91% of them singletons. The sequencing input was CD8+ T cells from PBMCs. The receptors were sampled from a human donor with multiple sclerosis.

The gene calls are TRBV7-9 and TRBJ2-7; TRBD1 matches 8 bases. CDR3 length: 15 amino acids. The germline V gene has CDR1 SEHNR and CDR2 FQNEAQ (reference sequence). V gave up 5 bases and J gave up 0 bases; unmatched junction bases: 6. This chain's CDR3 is CASSGTGRPSYEQYF. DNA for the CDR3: TGTGCCAGCAGCGGGACAGGCAGACCCTCCTACGAGCAGTACTTC.

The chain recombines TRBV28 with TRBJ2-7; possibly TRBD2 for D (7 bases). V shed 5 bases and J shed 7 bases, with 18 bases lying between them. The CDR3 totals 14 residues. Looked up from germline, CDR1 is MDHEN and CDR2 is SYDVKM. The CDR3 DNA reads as TGTGCCAGCAGTAAACAGAGGGGGGGTCGGGAGCAGTACTTC. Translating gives CASSKQRGGREQYF.

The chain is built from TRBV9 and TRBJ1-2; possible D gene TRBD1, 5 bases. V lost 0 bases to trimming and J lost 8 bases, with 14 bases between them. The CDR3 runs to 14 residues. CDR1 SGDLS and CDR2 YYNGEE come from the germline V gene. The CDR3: CASSVASGGKGYTF. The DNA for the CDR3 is TGTGCCAGCAGCGTAGCTTCGGGGGGGAAAGGCTACACCTTC.

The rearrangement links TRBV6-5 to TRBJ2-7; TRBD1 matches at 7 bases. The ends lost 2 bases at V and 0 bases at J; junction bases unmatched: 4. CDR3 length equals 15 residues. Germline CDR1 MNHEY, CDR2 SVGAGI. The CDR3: CASSYRGDSSYEQYF. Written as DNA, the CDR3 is TGTGCCAGCAGTTACCGTGGGGACAGCTCCTACGAGCAGTACTTC.

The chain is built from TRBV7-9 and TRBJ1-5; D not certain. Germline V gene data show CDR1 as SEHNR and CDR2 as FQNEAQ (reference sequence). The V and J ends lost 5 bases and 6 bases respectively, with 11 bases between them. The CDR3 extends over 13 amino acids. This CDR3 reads CASSPLDGQPQHF. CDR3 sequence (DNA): TGTGCCAGCAGCCCTCTAGACGGTCAGCCCCAGCATTTT.

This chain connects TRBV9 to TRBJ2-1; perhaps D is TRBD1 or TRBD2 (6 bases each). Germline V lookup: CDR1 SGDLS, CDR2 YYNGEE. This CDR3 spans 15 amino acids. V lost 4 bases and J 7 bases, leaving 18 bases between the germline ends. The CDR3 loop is CASSPAGGDLNEQFF. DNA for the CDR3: TGTGCCAGCAGCCCCGCCGGGGGCGATTTGAATGAGCAGTTCTTC.

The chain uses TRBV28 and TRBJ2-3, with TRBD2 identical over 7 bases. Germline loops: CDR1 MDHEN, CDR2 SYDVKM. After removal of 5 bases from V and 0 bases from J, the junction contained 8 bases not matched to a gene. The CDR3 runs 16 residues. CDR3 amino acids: CASSRAWGGSTDTQYF. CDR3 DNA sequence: TGTGCCAGCAGTCGCGCCTGGGGAGGGAGCACAGATACGCAGTATTTT. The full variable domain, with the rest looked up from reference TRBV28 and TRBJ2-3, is DVKVTQSSRYLVKRTGEKVFLECVQDMDHENMFWYRQDPGLGLRLIYFSYDVKMKEKGDIPEGYSVSREKKERFSLILESASTNQTSMYLCASSRAWGGSTDTQYFGPGTRLTVL.

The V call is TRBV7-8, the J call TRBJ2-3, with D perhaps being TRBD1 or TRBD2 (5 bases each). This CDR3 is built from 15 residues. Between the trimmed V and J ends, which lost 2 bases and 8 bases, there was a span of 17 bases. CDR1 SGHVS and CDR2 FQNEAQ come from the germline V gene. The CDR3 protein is CASSLHRGPSRTQYF. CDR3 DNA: TGTGCCAGCAGCTTACATCGGGGCCCCTCGCGTACGCAGTATTTT.

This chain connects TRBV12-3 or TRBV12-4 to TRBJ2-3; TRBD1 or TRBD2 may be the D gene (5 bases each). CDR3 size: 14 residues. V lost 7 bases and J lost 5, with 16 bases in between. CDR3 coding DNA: TGTGCCAGCATCGCCGGGGCCCCGGGAGATACGCAGTATTTT. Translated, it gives CASIAGAPGDTQYF.

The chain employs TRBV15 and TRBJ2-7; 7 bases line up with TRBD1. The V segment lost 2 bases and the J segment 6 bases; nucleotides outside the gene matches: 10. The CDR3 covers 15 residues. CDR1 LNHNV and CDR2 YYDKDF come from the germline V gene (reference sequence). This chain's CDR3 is CATSRTGAQGGEQYF. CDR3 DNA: TGTGCCACCAGCAGAACAGGGGCACAAGGGGGCGAGCAGTACTTC.

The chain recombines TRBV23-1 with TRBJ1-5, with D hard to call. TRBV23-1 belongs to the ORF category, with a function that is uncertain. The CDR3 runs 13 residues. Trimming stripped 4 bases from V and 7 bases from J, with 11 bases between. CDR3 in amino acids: CASSLTLEQPQHF. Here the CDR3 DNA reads TGCGCCAGCAGTCTGACTCTGGAGCAGCCCCAGCATTTT.

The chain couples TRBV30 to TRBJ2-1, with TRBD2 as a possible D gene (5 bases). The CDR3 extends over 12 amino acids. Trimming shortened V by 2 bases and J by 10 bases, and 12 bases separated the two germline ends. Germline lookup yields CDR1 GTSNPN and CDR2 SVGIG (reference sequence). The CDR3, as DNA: TGTGCCTGGAGTCGCTCTAGCCCAGAGCAGTTCTTC. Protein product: CAWSRSSPEQFF. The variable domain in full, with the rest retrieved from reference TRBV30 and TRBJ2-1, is SQTIHQWPATLVQPVGSPLSLECTVEGTSNPNLYWYRQAAGRGLQLLFYSVGIGQISSEVPQNLSASRPQDRQFILSSKKLLLSDSGFYLCAWSRSSPEQFFGPGTRLTVL.

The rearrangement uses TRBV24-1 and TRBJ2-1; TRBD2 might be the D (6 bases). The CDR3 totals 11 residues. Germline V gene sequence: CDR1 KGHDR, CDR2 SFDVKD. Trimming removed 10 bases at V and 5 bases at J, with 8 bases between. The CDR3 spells CATREHNEQFF. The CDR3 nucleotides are TGTGCCACTCGGGAGCACAATGAGCAGTTCTTC.

For the CDR3, the DNA is TGTGCCAGCAGCTTGCTCGTGGGGACCTACGAGCAGTACTTC. It encodes CASSLLVGTYEQYF. V usage is TRBV5-5 and J usage is TRBJ2-7; D unresolved. V lost 1 base, J lost 2 bases, and 10 bases lay in between. The V gene's germline CDR1 is SGHKS and CDR2 YYEKEE (reference sequence). The CDR3 contains 14 residues.